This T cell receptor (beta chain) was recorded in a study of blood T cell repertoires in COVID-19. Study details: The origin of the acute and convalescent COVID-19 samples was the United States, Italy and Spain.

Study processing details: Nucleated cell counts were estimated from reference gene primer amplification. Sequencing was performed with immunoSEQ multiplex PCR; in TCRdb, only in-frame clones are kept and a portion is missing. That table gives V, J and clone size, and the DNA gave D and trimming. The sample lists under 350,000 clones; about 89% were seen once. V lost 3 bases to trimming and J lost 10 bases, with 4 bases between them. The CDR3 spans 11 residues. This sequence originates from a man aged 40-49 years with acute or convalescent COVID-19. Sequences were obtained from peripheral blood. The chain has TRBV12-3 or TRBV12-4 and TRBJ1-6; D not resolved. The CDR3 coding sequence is TGTGCCAGCAGTTTCGGGTCACCCCTCCACTTT. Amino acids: CASSFGSPLHF.